This record covers a single T cell receptor (beta chain). Its antigen is not identified. TCRdb ran MiXCR on the 5' RACE reads and lists one entry per CDR3 protein. The sample includes hundreds of thousands of distinct CDR3 sequences, 20% to 25% of them seen just once. V gave up 1 base and J gave up 2 bases, with 3 bases separating them. The CDR3 loop spans 12 amino acids. The germline V gene has CDR1 MDHEN and CDR2 SYDVKM. The data are from a study of T-cell memory formation after mild COVID-19. Regarding the study as a whole: Clones which contracted sat mainly in CM and EM if CD4+, and in EMRA if CD8+.

The receptor comes from an adult woman who had mild COVID-19 (a few samples of this study predate the infection). Cell type and time point are not known. Source material: PBMCs or a T cell subset sorted from them (not recorded which). The V and J genes are TRBV28 and TRBJ2-7; D is undetermined. This CDR3 is CASSLFPYEQYF. For the CDR3, the DNA is TGTGCCAGCAGTTTATTCCCCTACGAGCAGTACTTC. Using reference TRBV28 and TRBJ2-7 for the parts outside the CDR3, the full variable domain is DVKVTQSSRYLVKRTGEKVFLECVQDMDHENMFWYRQDPGLGLRLIYFSYDVKMKEKGDIPEGYSVSREKKERFSLILESASTNQTSMYLCASSLFPYEQYFGPGTRLTVT.